The source of this T cell receptor beta chain is a study of CXCR3-negative and CXCR3-positive naive CD8 T cells. The wider study: TRB reads totalled about 140 million, about 1.5 +/- 0.3 million per library. General study findings and limits: More hydrophobic TRB CDR3s were found in CXCR3-positive naive cells than in CXCR3-negative naive cells. For the naive subsets, surface CD5 was similar, and TCR strength was inferred from TRB CDR3 properties. Relative to memory CD8+ cells, whose diversity was much lower, both naive subsets had comparably high diversity.

Looked up from germline, CDR1 is LGHNA and CDR2 is YSLEER. The CDR3 loop spans 14 amino acids. CD45RO-CCR7+CD27+CD95- marked naive CD8+ T cells. UMI-tagged TRB cDNA libraries were built via 5' RACE. TCRdb derives one entry per CDR3 protein from the 5' RACE reads, leaving out DNA. Recorded for this sample: some 120,000 distinct CDR3 sequences. About this clonotype: What it recognizes is unknown.

Sequenced material: naive CXCR3+ CD8+ T cells from blood. Subset given: CD45RO-CCR7+CD27+CD95- naive CD8+ T cells expressing CXCR3 (TNR3+). The TCR comes from a human donor in good health. Some clones in this sample may be carry-over from other donors' samples. The gene calls are TRBV4-3 and TRBJ1-1. The CDR3 reads CASSQRDRNTEAFF.